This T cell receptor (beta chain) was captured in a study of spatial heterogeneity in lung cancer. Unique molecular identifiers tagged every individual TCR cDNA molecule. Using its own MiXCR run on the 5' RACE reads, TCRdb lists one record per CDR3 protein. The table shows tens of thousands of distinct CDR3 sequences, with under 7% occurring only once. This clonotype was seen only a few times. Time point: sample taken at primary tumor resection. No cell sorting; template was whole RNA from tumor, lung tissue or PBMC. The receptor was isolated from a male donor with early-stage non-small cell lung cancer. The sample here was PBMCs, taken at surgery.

The CDR3 sequence: CASSESFTDYEQYF. The CDR3 coding sequence is TGCGCCAGCAGCGAGAGCTTTACTGACTACGAGCAGTACTTC. V is TRBV10-1 and J is TRBJ2-7; D remains ambiguous. The CDR3 totals 14 residues. V lost 6 bases to trimming and J lost 3 bases, with 15 bases between them. Per germline, CDR1 WNHNN and CDR2 SYGVQD (reference sequence).